The 20 T cell receptor beta chains below come from one sample, sequenced in a study of cytomegalovirus exposure and HLA in healthy donors. PCR amplification relied on 60 Vbeta primers (plus 13 Jbeta primers). Produced via immunoSEQ multiplex PCR; TCRdb's table is partial and in-frame only. The repertoire holds around 270,000 clones, with about four fifths as singletons. Sequencing used PBMCs. These TCRs come from a girl aged 2 to 10 in good health and CMV-seronegative.

J is TRBJ1-2 and V is TRBV29-1, with TRBD1 matching over 8 bases. The length of the CDR3 is 14 residues. CDR1 is SQVTM and CDR2 is ANQGSEA in the germline V gene. The V and J ends lost 2 bases and 4 bases, in that order; junction bases with no gene match: 6. This CDR3 reads CSVELGQGTYGYTF. The CDR3 nucleotides are TGCAGCGTTGAACTAGGACAGGGAACCTATGGCTACACCTTC.

The chain joins TRBV28 to TRBJ2-6; D ambiguous. Trimming removed 1 base from V and 2 bases from J, with 15 bases in between. CDR1 MDHEN and CDR2 SYDVKM come from the germline V gene. The CDR3 spans 18 residues. CDR3 nucleotide sequence: TGTGCCAGCAGTTTATTGGCAGGCCACTTCACTGGGGCCAACGTCCTGACTTTC. Translated: CASSLLAGHFTGANVLTF.

The CDR3 sequence: CASSGQYNQPQHF. CDR3 nucleotide sequence: TGTGCCAGCTCAGGACAGTACAATCAGCCCCAGCATTTT. This sequence joins TRBV18 and TRBJ1-5; a possible D gene is TRBD1 (6 bases). The CDR3 extends over 13 amino acids. Germline loops: CDR1 KGHSH, CDR2 LQKENI. Deletions cut 5 bases from V and 3 bases from J, with 8 bases between.

The sample holds one count of this clone. The chain uses TRBV28 and TRBJ2-6, with a possible D match to TRBD1 (6 bases). V gave up 3 bases and J gave up 4 bases, with 13 bases separating them. CDR1 is MDHEN and CDR2 is SYDVKM in the germline V gene. This CDR3 contains 16 residues. The CDR3 sequence is CASSFQGLEGANVLTF. The DNA for the CDR3 is TGTGCCAGCAGTTTCCAGGGGCTCGAGGGGGCCAACGTCCTGACTTTC.

This chain joins TRBV4-2 and TRBJ2-3; the match to TRBD2 covers 11 bases. The length of the CDR3 is 16 residues. Trimming at V came to 5 bases and at J to 4 bases, leaving 8 bases not matched to a gene. Germline V gives CDR1 LGHNA, CDR2 YNFKEQ. The CDR3: CASSFASGRRPDTQYF. In DNA form, the CDR3 reads TGTGCCAGCAGCTTTGCTAGCGGGAGGAGGCCAGATACGCAGTATTTT.

V and J are TRBV6-5 and TRBJ1-1; no reliable D call. This CDR3 has 15 residues. Germline CDR1 is MNHEY and CDR2 is SVGAGI. V lost 2 bases to trimming and J lost 1 base, with 11 bases between them. The CDR3 bases are TGTGCCAGCAGTTACGTCGGGAAGGGGAACACTGAAGCTTTCTTT. Amino acid sequence: CASSYVGKGNTEAFF.

This chain connects TRBV6-1 to TRBJ1-3, with D possibly matching TRBD1 (5 bases). V was shortened by 5 bases and J by 4 bases, with 9 bases between the two germline ends. Germline CDR1 MNHNS, CDR2 SASEGT. This CDR3 is 13 amino acids long. CDR3 region: CASSQGPGNTIYF. Written as DNA, the CDR3 is TGTGCCAGCAGTCAGGGTCCCGGAAACACCATATATTTT.

The gene calls are TRBV5-5 and TRBJ2-7, with D perhaps matching TRBD2 (6 bases). This CDR3 has 14 residues. Germline V lookup: CDR1 SGHKS, CDR2 YYEKEE (reference sequence). Trimming shortened V by 0 bases and J by 5 bases, and 12 bases separated the two germline ends. The CDR3 sequence is CASSLESRGDEQYF. The CDR3, as DNA: TGTGCCAGCAGCTTGGAGTCTCGCGGGGACGAGCAGTACTTC.

The chain employs TRBV5-1 and TRBJ2-5, with 8 bases that match TRBD1. The CDR3 consists of 16 residues. Germline V gene lookup returns CDR1 SGHRS and CDR2 YFSETQ. J gave up 2 bases and V 2 bases, and 8 bases lay outside the gene matches. CDR3 loop: CASSFPGQGGQETQYF. In nucleotides, the CDR3 is TGCGCCAGCAGCTTCCCTGGACAGGGCGGACAAGAGACCCAGTACTTC.

The rearrangement joins TRBV28 to TRBJ1-2; D may be TRBD1 (6 bases). There are 17 residues in the CDR3. Germline values: CDR1 MDHEN, CDR2 SYDVKM. V gave up 1 base and J gave up 0 bases, with 15 bases separating them. Here the CDR3 DNA reads TGTGCCAGCAGTTTATCTTGGGGGGGCACCGCTAACTATGGCTACACCTTC. Amino acid sequence: CASSLSWGGTANYGYTF.

The chain has TRBV23-1 and TRBJ2-7; 10 bases are shared with TRBD1. TRBV23-1 carries the ORF label, with uncertain function. Trimming cost V 5 bases and J 2 bases; bases outside gene matches: 6. This CDR3 contains 15 residues. The CDR3 region is CASSFRGQGAYEQYF. In DNA form, the CDR3 reads TGCGCCAGCAGTTTCCGAGGACAGGGGGCCTACGAGCAGTACTTC.

DNA for the CDR3: TGTGCCAGCAGCCAGGGGGCTTCCTACAATGAGCAGTTCTTC. Encoded protein: CASSQGASYNEQFF. This chain links TRBV5-6 with TRBJ2-1; 8 bases agree with TRBD1. Unmatched junction bases numbered 1, after V lost 4 bases and J lost 1 base. Germline lookup yields CDR1 SGHDT and CDR2 YYEEEE. This CDR3 is 14 amino acids long.

This clone was seen only a few times. This chain joins TRBV18 and TRBJ2-1; the D gene is possibly TRBD1 (6 bases). Trimming left V 7 bases short and J 2 bases short, with 12 bases between. There are 14 residues in the CDR3. Per germline, CDR1 KGHSH and CDR2 LQKENI. The CDR3: CASYRESAYNEQFF. The CDR3 DNA sequence: TGTGCCAGCTACAGGGAGAGCGCCTACAATGAGCAGTTCTTC. The entire variable domain, with the rest obtained from reference TRBV18 and TRBJ2-1, is as follows: NAGVMQNPRHLVRRRGQEARLRCSPMKGHSHVYWYRQLPEEGLKFMVYLQKENIIDESGMPKERFSAEFPKEGPSILRIQQVVRGDSAAYFCASYRESAYNEQFFGPGTRLTVL.

This clone was seen only a few times. This chain connects TRBV27 to TRBJ2-6; D might be TRBD1 (6 bases). Trimming took 4 bases from V and 1 from J, leaving 17 bases between them. CDR1 is MNHEY, CDR2 SMNVEV, per germline (reference sequence). CDR3 length: 18 amino acids. The CDR3 DNA is TGTGCCAGCAGTTGGATAGGCCAGGGGTTTTCTGGGGCCAACGTCCTGACTTTC. Translated, it gives CASSWIGQGFSGANVLTF.

This sequence joins TRBV5-4 and TRBJ1-1, with 9 positions matching TRBD1. Trimming took 1 base from V and 1 from J; bases not matched to a gene: 8. The CDR3 totals 17 residues. CDR1 is SGHNT, CDR2 YYREEE, per germline (reference sequence). The CDR3 sequence is CASSLSPRTGANTEAFF. Written as DNA, the CDR3 is TGTGCCAGCAGCTTGTCCCCCCGGACAGGGGCGAACACTGAAGCTTTCTTT.

The V and J genes are TRBV6-5 and TRBJ1-2; TRBD1 matches at 9 bases. CDR1 is MNHEY and CDR2 is SVGAGI in the germline V gene. This CDR3 is 14 amino acids long. V shed 7 bases and J 4 bases; nucleotides not matched to a gene: 7. The CDR3 is CASNTGGAAYGYTF. The CDR3 region has the DNA TGTGCCAGCAATACAGGGGGCGCCGCCTATGGCTACACCTTC.

The CDR3 loop is CASTRGDTQYF. DNA for the CDR3: TGTGCCAGCACCCGGGGGGATACGCAGTATTTT. V usage is TRBV7-9 and J usage is TRBJ2-3; D may be TRBD2 (6 bases). The ends were cut back, 7 bases at V and 6 bases at J, with 8 bases in the middle. The CDR3 is made up of 11 amino acids. Germline V gene data show CDR1 as SEHNR and CDR2 as FQNEAQ (reference sequence).

This chain joins TRBV2 and TRBJ2-6, with a weak D call TRBD2 (6 bases). The CDR3 consists of 17 residues. Germline V gene data show CDR1 as SNHLY and CDR2 as FYNNEI. Trimming cost V 0 bases and J 2 bases, with 11 bases left between them. CDR3 protein: CASSEASEGTGANVLTF. As DNA, the CDR3 is TGTGCCAGCAGTGAAGCGTCGGAGGGCACTGGGGCCAACGTCCTGACTTTC.

The chain links TRBV14 to TRBJ2-1; D might be TRBD2 (6 bases). Germline CDR1 reads SGHDN; CDR2 reads FVKESK. The CDR3 spans 14 residues. V was pared by 4 bases and J by 3 bases, with 10 bases between. CDR3 residues: CASSRLADYNEQFF. DNA for the CDR3: TGTGCCAGCAGCCGATTAGCGGACTACAATGAGCAGTTCTTC.

This chain links TRBV28 with TRBJ1-4; the D is unclear. The CDR3 is 15 residues long. Per the germline V gene, CDR1 is MDHEN and CDR2 is SYDVKM. V dropped 6 bases and J dropped 2 bases, with 13 bases sitting between them. CDR3 amino acids: CASSAPGLTNEKLFF. CDR3 bases: TGTGCCAGCAGCGCCCCAGGACTTACTAATGAAAAACTGTTTTTT.